The 26 T cell receptor beta chains presented below share a single source sample, sequenced in a study of PD-L1 blockade in urothelial cancer. Time point indicated: pretreatment peripheral blood. Generated by immunoSEQ multiplex PCR, the TCRdb table keeps only in-frame clones and is missing some. Among tens of thousands of clones listed, roughly 84% were seen once. The sequencing used PBMCs, collected around atezolizumab (anti-PD-L1) treatment. The source of these receptors is a man aged 50 to 60 with urothelial cancer.

The J gene is TRBJ2-7, the V gene TRBV7-8; 12 bases are a match to TRBD2. From germline, CDR1 is SGHVS and CDR2 FQNEAQ. The CDR3 totals 15 residues. Trimming took 1 base from V and 4 from J; bases not matched to a gene: 2. The CDR3 DNA sequence: TGTGCCAGCAGCTTAGGGACTAGCGGGGTATACGAGCAGTACTTC. Residues: CASSLGTSGVYEQYF.

This clone was detected only a few times. The chain joins TRBV11-2 to TRBJ2-5, with D maybe TRBD2 (5 bases). Trimming took 5 bases from V and 0 from J, leaving 10 bases between them. Germline V CDR1 and CDR2: SGHAT, FQNNGV. The CDR3 is made up of 14 amino acids. CDR3 sequence (DNA): TGTGCCAGCAGCGAGACCGGGAACCAAGAGACCCAGTACTTC. It specifies CASSETGNQETQYF.

The CDR3 spells CASSGGGGVHGYTF. In nucleotides, the CDR3 is TGTGCCAGTAGTGGAGGAGGGGGCGTCCATGGCTACACCTTC. The chain uses TRBV19 and TRBJ1-2, with 7 bases aligning to TRBD1. The ends lost 5 bases at V and 6 bases at J; junction bases unmatched: 9. Germline V gene lookup returns CDR1 LNHDA and CDR2 SQIVND (reference sequence). The CDR3 runs 14 residues.

The rearrangement links TRBV2 to TRBJ1-1, with D unclear. V lost 8 bases and J lost 2, with 9 bases in between. The CDR3 contains 12 residues. Germline loops: CDR1 SNHLY, CDR2 FYNNEI. CDR3 loop: CASVFSNTEAFF. The CDR3, as DNA: TGTGCCAGCGTGTTCAGTAACACTGAAGCTTTCTTT. Supplemented by reference TRBV2 and TRBJ1-1, the full variable domain reads EPEVTQTPSHQVTQMGQEVILRCVPISNHLYFYWYRQILGQKVEFLVSFYNNEISEKSEIFDDQFSVERPDGSNFTLKIRSTKLEDSAMYFCASVFSNTEAFFGQGTRLTVV.

The chain employs TRBV11-2 and TRBJ2-1; 11 positions match TRBD2. V trimming: 5 bases; J trimming: 1 base; junction bases outside the gene matches: 7. Germline V gives CDR1 SGHAT, CDR2 FQNNGV. CDR3 length: 17 residues. Here the CDR3 DNA reads TGTGCCAGCAGCGACGGGCTAGCGGGAGGTTCCTACAATGAGCAGTTCTTC. This codes for CASSDGLAGGSYNEQFF.

The CDR3 protein is CASSLQGNEQFF. The CDR3 nucleotides read TGTGCCAGCAGCTTACAGGGGAACGAGCAGTTCTTC. The rearrangement uses TRBV5-6 and TRBJ2-1; 7 nucleotides agree with TRBD1. The CDR3 has 12 amino acids. Germline lookup yields CDR1 SGHDT and CDR2 YYEEEE. V shed 2 bases and J 10 bases; nucleotides not matched to a gene: 3.

The rearrangement uses TRBV18 and TRBJ1-2; D gene ambiguous. The V and J ends lost 6 bases and 3 bases respectively, with 23 bases between them. This CDR3 spans 17 amino acids. Per germline, CDR1 KGHSH and CDR2 LQKENI. CDR3 amino acids: CASSLEGTVPVYYGYTF. CDR3 nucleotide sequence: TGTGCCAGCTCGCTTGAGGGAACAGTTCCGGTTTACTATGGCTACACCTTC.

This chain uses TRBV7-9 with TRBJ2-2; D possibly corresponds to TRBD1 (5 bases). From germline, CDR1 is SEHNR and CDR2 FQNEAQ (reference sequence). Trimming took off 5 bases at V and 6 bases at J, with 16 bases between the two ends. The CDR3 has 15 residues. The CDR3 region has the DNA TGTGCCAGCAGCCCCGCCAGGGCCGAGCCCGGGGAGCTGTTTTTT. It yields the protein CASSPARAEPGELFF.

The chain couples TRBV7-8 to TRBJ2-5; 7 bases match TRBD2. The germline CDR1 and CDR2 sequences are SGHVS and FQNEAQ. Unmatched junction bases numbered 9, after V lost 0 bases and J lost 5 bases. This CDR3 has 16 amino acids. In DNA, the CDR3 is TGTGCCAGCAGCTTAGCCCCATTGACTAGCTGGGAGACCCAGTACTTC. It encodes CASSLAPLTSWETQYF.

The chain combines TRBV19 with TRBJ1-3, with D possibly matching TRBD1 (6 bases). The ends were cut back, 9 bases at V and 0 bases at J, with 15 bases in the middle. CDR3 size: 15 residues. Germline V CDR1 and CDR2: LNHDA, SQIVND (reference sequence). CDR3 sequence: CASQIDRFSGNTIYF. DNA for the CDR3: TGTGCCAGCCAAATTGACAGGTTCTCTGGAAACACCATATATTTT.

This clone was detected only once. CDR3 nucleotides: TGTGCCAGTGGCATCGTCAGCAATCAGCCCCAGCATTTT. Its translation: CASGIVSNQPQHF. The genes are TRBV19 and TRBJ1-5; D call uncertain. V was shortened by 8 bases and J by 1 base, with 9 bases between the two germline ends. From germline, CDR1 is LNHDA and CDR2 SQIVND (reference sequence). The CDR3 contains 13 residues.

This clone was recorded a few times. This chain joins TRBV5-1 and TRBJ1-2; D gene unclear. Germline CDR1 SGHRS, CDR2 YFSETQ. V was shortened by 0 bases and J by 7 bases, with 10 bases between the two germline ends. This CDR3 comprises 13 residues. In nucleotides, the CDR3 is TGCGCCAGCAGCTTGGGGTCCGAGGGTGGCTACACCTTC. The encoded protein is CASSLGSEGGYTF. Full variable domain (rest looked up from reference TRBV5-1 and TRBJ1-2): KAGVTQTPRYLIKTRGQQVTLSCSPISGHRSVSWYQQTPGQGLQFLFEYFSETQRNKGNFPGRFSGRQFSNSRSEMNVSTLELGDSALYLCASSLGSEGGYTFGSGTRLTVV.

This chain joins TRBV10-2 and TRBJ1-3; D ambiguous. The CDR3 length is 14 residues. Trimming removed 6 bases at V and 0 bases at J, with 9 bases between. Germline CDR1 WSHSY, CDR2 SAAADI. DNA for the CDR3: TGCGCCAGCAGGGAGAACTACTCTGGAAACACCATATATTTT. The encoded protein is CASRENYSGNTIYF.

V gene TRBV29-1 combines with J gene TRBJ2-1, with a tentative D call TRBD1 (6 bases). The V gene lost 4 bases and the J gene lost 4 bases, with 11 bases spanning the gap. The CDR3 is made up of 13 amino acids. Germline V gene data show CDR1 as SQVTM and CDR2 as ANQGSEA. The CDR3 sequence: CSVGRDTYNEQFF. The CDR3, as DNA: TGCAGCGTTGGTCGGGACACATACAATGAGCAGTTCTTC.

V is TRBV9 and J is TRBJ2-5; D is unresolved. Germline V gene lookup returns CDR1 SGDLS and CDR2 YYNGEE. V was trimmed by 4 bases and J by 4 bases, leaving 5 bases between them. CDR3 size: 11 residues. The CDR3 reads CASSISETQYF. For the CDR3, the DNA is TGTGCCAGCAGCATCTCAGAGACCCAGTACTTC. The full variable domain, in which reference TRBV9 and TRBJ2-5 provide the parts outside the CDR3, is DSGVTQTPKHLITATGQRVTLRCSPRSGDLSVYWYQQSLDQGLQFLIQYYNGEERAKGNILERFSAQQFPDLHSELNLSSLELGDSALYFCASSISETQYFGPGTRLLVL.

The gene calls are TRBV7-2 and TRBJ2-7; D is possibly TRBD2 (6 bases). The CDR3 length is 14 residues. Looked up from germline, CDR1 is SGHTA and CDR2 is FQGNSA. Trimming stripped 5 bases from V and 5 bases from J, with 16 bases between. DNA of the CDR3: TGTGCCAGCAGCAAGGGACTTCGTGGGGACGAGCAGTACTTC. Its translation is CASSKGLRGDEQYF.

The chain has TRBV7-2 and TRBJ1-2; 7 bases match TRBD1. CDR3 length equals 15 residues. Trimming removed 4 bases from V and 0 bases from J; junction bases left unmatched: 5. Germline V gene data show CDR1 as SGHTA and CDR2 as FQGNSA. CDR3 sequence: CASSSEGQTNYGYTF. The CDR3 region has the DNA TGTGCCAGCAGCTCCGAGGGACAGACTAACTATGGCTACACCTTC. The whole variable domain, filled in from reference TRBV7-2 and TRBJ1-2, reads GAGVSQSPSNKVTEKGKDVELRCDPISGHTALYWYRQSLGQGLEFLIYFQGNSAPDKSGLPSDRFSAERTGGSVSTLTIQRTQQEDSAVYLCASSSEGQTNYGYTFGSGTRLTVV.

The chain links TRBV25-1 to TRBJ2-1; no clear D gene. Trimming cost V 4 bases and J 8 bases, with 24 bases left between them. Germline V gene sequence: CDR1 MGHDK, CDR2 SYGVNS. CDR3 length: 17 residues. CDR3 DNA sequence: TGTGCCAGCAGTGGAATGGGCCTTAGTAATTCCGCTGATGAGCAGTTCTTC. This sequence encodes CASSGMGLSNSADEQFF. Full variable domain (remainder filled in from reference TRBV25-1 and TRBJ2-1): EADIYQTPRYLVIGTGKKITLECSQTMGHDKMYWYQQDPGMELHLIHYSYGVNSTEKGDLSSESTVSRIRTEHFPLTLESARPSHTSQYLCASSGMGLSNSADEQFFGPGTRLTVL.

V usage is TRBV5-6 and J usage is TRBJ2-5; 10 bases are shared with TRBD2. V gave up 2 bases and J gave up 3 bases; unmatched junction bases: 4. CDR1 is SGHDT and CDR2 is YYEEEE in the germline V gene. The CDR3 length is 15 residues. The CDR3 protein is CASSFALAGKETQYF. The CDR3 bases are TGTGCCAGCAGCTTTGCACTAGCGGGGAAAGAGACCCAGTACTTC.

The rearrangement links TRBV27 to TRBJ2-5; TRBD1 aligns across 9 bases. Germline V gives CDR1 MNHEY, CDR2 SMNVEV (reference sequence). The CDR3 loop spans 17 amino acids. V was clipped by 7 bases and J by 5 bases; unmatched bases: 17. Written as DNA, the CDR3 is TGTGCCAGCACCACCGTTTTGGACAGGGGCCTTCTGGAGACCCAGTACTTC. Encoded protein: CASTTVLDRGLLETQYF.

The V and J genes are TRBV2 and TRBJ1-2; D is unresolved. V was shortened by 7 bases and J by 4 bases, with 16 bases between the two germline ends. CDR3 size: 14 residues. CDR1 is SNHLY, CDR2 FYNNEI, per germline. The CDR3 DNA reads TGTGCCAGCACCGCGCAGGCTTTCGCCTATGGCTACACCTTC. This gives the protein CASTAQAFAYGYTF.

The count of this clone is one. The chain couples TRBV4-1 to TRBJ2-1, with 13 positions matching TRBD2. The CDR3 has 17 residues. Germline trimming cut 2 bases from V and 5 bases from J; bases unmatched to any gene: 6. Germline V CDR1 and CDR2: MGHRA, YSYEKL. The CDR3 coding sequence is TGCGCCAGCAGCCAACTAACTAGCGGGAGGGCCGACAATGAGCAGTTCTTC. Translation gives CASSQLTSGRADNEQFF.

This clone came up once. V usage is TRBV27 and J usage is TRBJ2-1, with TRBD1 as a possible D gene (5 bases). Germline assignment: CDR1 MNHEY and CDR2 SMNVEV (reference sequence). This CDR3 contains 16 residues. Trimming cost V 7 bases and J 4 bases, with 20 bases left between them. CDR3 coding DNA: TGTGCCAGCACAGCCTCTCAGGGTAATTGGTACAATGAGCAGTTCTTC. Its protein product is CASTASQGNWYNEQFF.

V gene TRBV11-3 combines with J gene TRBJ2-5, with D tentatively TRBD2 (7 bases). V lost 1 base to trimming and J lost 5 bases, with 14 bases between them. CDR3 length: 15 amino acids. The germline CDR1 and CDR2 sequences are SGHNT and YENEEA. The CDR3 bases are TGTGCCAGCAGCTTAGGCGGACTAGGGGGGGAGACCCAGTACTTC. As protein: CASSLGGLGGETQYF.

There are a few counts of this clone. The chain couples TRBV30 to TRBJ1-1, with 11 bases fitting TRBD1. Germline V gene sequence: CDR1 GTSNPN, CDR2 SVGIG (reference sequence). With 0 bases clipped from V and 3 bases from J, the junction kept 9 bases outside the gene matches. The CDR3 consists of 17 residues. CDR3 bases: TGTGCCTGGAGTGTACGGGACAGGGGGGCGACGTACACTGAAGCTTTCTTT. Its translation: CAWSVRDRGATYTEAFF.

The chain uses TRBV7-2 and TRBJ1-2; 8 nucleotides match TRBD1. The CDR3 length is 13 residues. The junction had 2 bases not matched to a gene; V was cut back by 1 base and J by 7 bases. Germline-derived CDR1 and CDR2 are SGHTA and FQGNSA. The CDR3 loop is CASSLVTGGGYTF. CDR3 coding DNA: TGTGCCAGCAGCTTAGTAACAGGGGGTGGCTACACCTTC.